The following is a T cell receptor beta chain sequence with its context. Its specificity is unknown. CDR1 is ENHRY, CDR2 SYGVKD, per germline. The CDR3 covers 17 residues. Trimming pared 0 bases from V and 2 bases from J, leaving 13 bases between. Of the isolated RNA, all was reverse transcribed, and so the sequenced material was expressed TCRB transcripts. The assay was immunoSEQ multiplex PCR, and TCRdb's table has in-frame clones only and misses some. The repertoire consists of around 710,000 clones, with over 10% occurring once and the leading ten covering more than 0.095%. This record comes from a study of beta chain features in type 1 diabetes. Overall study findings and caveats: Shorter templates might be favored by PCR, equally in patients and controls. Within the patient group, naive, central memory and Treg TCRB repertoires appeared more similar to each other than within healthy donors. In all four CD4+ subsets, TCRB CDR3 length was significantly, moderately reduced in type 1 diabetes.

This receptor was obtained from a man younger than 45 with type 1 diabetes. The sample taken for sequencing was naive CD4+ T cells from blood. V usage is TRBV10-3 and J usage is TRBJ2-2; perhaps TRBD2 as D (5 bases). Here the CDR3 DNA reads TGTGCCATCAGTGAGTCGAACCAGCGGTTAAACACCGGGGAGCTGTTTTTT. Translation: CAISESNQRLNTGELFF.